The 30 T cell receptor beta chains below all came from one sample that was sequenced in a study of response to subunit inactivated influenza vaccine. TCRdb itself ran the RT-PCR reads through MiXCR, one entry per CDR3 protein. The data show around 320,000 distinct CDR3 sequences, with approximately 23% seen just once and 10% held by the top ten. The sequenced sample was PBMCs from blood, obtained about 20 months after vaccination. Receptors were obtained from a man between 50 and 69 years old who received an inactivated influenza vaccine.

The V call is TRBV6-2 or TRBV6-3, the J call TRBJ2-2; 12 nucleotides match TRBD1. Germline V lookup: CDR1 MNHEY, CDR2 SVGEGT. V lost 2 bases and J lost 1; bases outside the gene matches: 11. The CDR3 length is 20 residues. The CDR3 loop reads CASSYLGQGAFNWNTGELFF. In DNA, the CDR3 is TGTGCCAGCAGTTACCTGGGACAGGGGGCGTTTAATTGGAACACCGGGGAGCTGTTTTTT.

This clonotype came up a few times. The rearrangement joins TRBV27 to TRBJ1-1, with D unclear. The CDR3 spans 14 residues. Between the trimmed V and J ends, which lost 8 bases and 0 bases, there was a span of 13 bases. Germline CDR1 reads MNHEY; CDR2 reads SMNVEV (reference sequence). This CDR3 reads CASARADMNTEAFF. CDR3 coding DNA: TGTGCCAGCGCGAGGGCAGACATGAACACTGAAGCTTTCTTT.

This rearrangement joins TRBV20-1 to TRBJ1-5, with 7 nucleotides matching TRBD1. CDR1 is DFQATT, CDR2 SNEGSKA, per germline (reference sequence). The CDR3 is made up of 14 amino acids. V dropped 6 bases and J dropped 6; count of bases not matched to a gene: 11. In DNA, the CDR3 is TGCAGTGCCCTCCCCCGAGGGGGCAGTCAGCCCCAGCATTTT. As protein: CSALPRGGSQPQHF.

CDR3 region: CASSPGTGGINQPQHF. CDR3 in DNA: TGTGCCAGCTCACCCGGGACAGGGGGCATCAATCAGCCCCAGCATTTT. J is TRBJ1-5 and V is TRBV18; the match to TRBD1 covers 12 bases. This CDR3 has 16 residues. Germline V gives CDR1 KGHSH, CDR2 LQKENI. Germline trimming cut 3 bases from V and 3 bases from J; bases unmatched to any gene: 3.

This clonotype occurred a few times. The V call is TRBV27, the J call TRBJ1-6, with D perhaps TRBD1 (5 bases). V was cut by 3 bases and J by 6 bases, with 9 bases left in between. Germline V gene lookup returns CDR1 MNHEY and CDR2 SMNVEV (reference sequence). The CDR3 totals 14 residues. CDR3 nucleotide sequence: TGTGCCAGCAGTTTGGCAGGGCCTAATTCACCCCTCCACTTT. It yields the protein CASSLAGPNSPLHF.

This clonotype has a handful of counts. The chain uses TRBV20-1 and TRBJ2-1; 12 nucleotides match TRBD1. The CDR3 is 13 residues long. The V gene end was trimmed by 7 bases and the J gene end by 7 bases; junction bases not matched to a gene: 5. Germline V gives CDR1 DFQATT, CDR2 SNEGSKA (reference sequence). CDR3 loop: CSGRDRGRNEQFF. DNA for the CDR3: TGCAGTGGAAGGGACAGGGGGCGAAATGAGCAGTTCTTC.

There are a few counts of this clonotype. The J gene is TRBJ1-2, the V gene TRBV3-1; D is unclear. CDR3 size: 16 residues. The germline CDR1 and CDR2 sequences are LGHDT and YNNKEL (reference sequence). V gave up 4 bases and J gave up 8 bases, with 23 bases separating them. CDR3 amino acids: CASSPLVGVTYEGYTF. DNA for the CDR3: TGTGCCAGCAGCCCCTTGGTTGGGGTCACCTACGAAGGCTACACCTTC.

This clonotype was picked up a small number of times. The V and J genes are TRBV27 and TRBJ1-5, with no clear D. This CDR3 has 14 amino acids. CDR1 and CDR2 (germline): MNHEY, SMNVEV (reference sequence). Between the trimmed V and J ends, which lost 8 bases and 2 bases, there was a span of 13 bases. For the CDR3, the DNA is TGTGCCAGCCGAAAGGGCTGGGGCAATCAGCCCCAGCATTTT. As protein: CASRKGWGNQPQHF.

J is TRBJ2-7 and V is TRBV7-6; maybe TRBD2 (6 bases). Deletions cut 5 bases from V and 0 bases from J, with 14 bases between. Germline V gene data show CDR1 as SGHVS and CDR2 as FNYEAQ. The CDR3 is 15 amino acids. CDR3 region: CASSARDGTSYEQYF. The DNA of the CDR3 is TGTGCCAGCAGCGCGCGGGACGGGACCTCCTACGAGCAGTACTTC.

This clonotype was observed a handful of times. The rearrangement links TRBV12-3 or TRBV12-4 to TRBJ1-2, with unresolved D. This CDR3 comprises 14 residues. Trimming pared 6 bases from V and 6 bases from J, leaving 17 bases between. The CDR3 region is CASSRRALGDGYTF. The DNA for the CDR3 is TGTGCCAGCAGCCGAAGGGCGCTCGGGGATGGCTACACCTTC.

This clonotype was detected only a few times. This chain uses TRBV7-2 with TRBJ2-1, with D possibly TRBD2 on 6 matching bases. The CDR3 runs 15 residues. Germline assignment: CDR1 SGHTA and CDR2 FQGNSA. Trimming left V 3 bases short and J 0 bases short, with 9 bases between. CDR3 amino acids: CASSLEGSSYNEQFF. As DNA, the CDR3 is TGTGCCAGCAGCTTGGAGGGGAGCTCCTACAATGAGCAGTTCTTC. Based on the CDR3 plus reference TRBV7-2 and TRBJ2-1, the full variable domain is GAGVSQSPSNKVTEKGKDVELRCDPISGHTALYWYRQSLGQGLEFLIYFQGNSAPDKSGLPSDRFSAERTGGSVSTLTIQRTQQEDSAVYLCASSLEGSSYNEQFFGPGTRLTVL.

The chain combines TRBV28 with TRBJ2-3; D gene unclear. In germline, CDR1 is MDHEN, CDR2 SYDVKM. The germline V and J ends were trimmed by 8 bases and 6 bases, with 15 bases remaining between them. The CDR3 covers 13 residues. In DNA, the CDR3 is TGTGCCAGCGGCTCATCTTATCGGGATACGCAGTATTTT. Its protein product is CASGSSYRDTQYF.

This clonotype was observed a handful of times. Compared with germline, one end of the junction differs, possibly owing to a read error. This chain uses TRBV25-1 with TRBJ1-4; TRBD1 might be the D (6 bases). Germline values: CDR1 MGHDK, CDR2 SYGVNS. The CDR3 has 12 amino acids. The CDR3 DNA is TGTGCCAGCAGTCCAAATAACAGGGCGGTGGTTTTT. Translation: CASSPNNRAVVF.

V is TRBV7-2 and J is TRBJ2-3, with D possibly matching TRBD1 (6 bases). V was clipped by 3 bases and J by 5 bases, with 21 bases between them. The CDR3 spans 17 residues. CDR1 SGHTA and CDR2 FQGNSA come from the germline V gene. The CDR3 DNA reads TGTGCCAGCAGCTTGCGCAGGGGTTTCGAGTCGGGAGATACGCAGTATTTT. Translating gives CASSLRRGFESGDTQYF. Complete variable domain (other parts from reference TRBV7-2 and TRBJ2-3): GAGVSQSPSNKVTEKGKDVELRCDPISGHTALYWYRQSLGQGLEFLIYFQGNSAPDKSGLPSDRFSAERTGGSVSTLTIQRTQQEDSAVYLCASSLRRGFESGDTQYFGPGTRLTVL.

The chain has TRBV19 and TRBJ1-1, with 7 nucleotides matching TRBD1. The germline CDR1 and CDR2 sequences are LNHDA and SQIVND (reference sequence). V gave up 1 base and J gave up 1 base; unmatched junction bases: 3. CDR3 length: 15 amino acids. CDR3 sequence reads: CASSIGGGRNTEAFF. In DNA form, the CDR3 reads TGTGCCAGTAGTATAGGAGGGGGCCGGAACACTGAAGCTTTCTTT.

The J gene is TRBJ2-2, the V gene TRBV20-1; tentative D call: TRBD2 (5 bases). V dropped 6 bases and J dropped 2 bases, with 13 bases sitting between them. The CDR3 sequence is 14 residues long. From germline, CDR1 is DFQATT and CDR2 SNEGSKA (reference sequence). The CDR3 spells CSALAPINTGELFF. The CDR3 DNA follows: TGCAGTGCATTAGCGCCTATAAACACCGGGGAGCTGTTTTTT.

This clonotype was seen a handful of times. This chain uses TRBV13 with TRBJ2-7; no reliable D call. Trimming removed 1 base from V and 4 bases from J, with 8 bases in between. The length of the CDR3 is 13 residues. Germline loops: CDR1 PRHDT, CDR2 FYEKMQ (reference sequence). The CDR3 reads CASSLEGRYEQYF. Here the CDR3 DNA reads TGTGCCAGCAGCTTAGAAGGACGGTACGAGCAGTACTTC.

V and J are TRBV7-8 and TRBJ1-6, with 9 bases lining up with TRBD1. Germline V gene sequence: CDR1 SGHVS, CDR2 FQNEAQ. The ends lost 3 bases at V and 7 bases at J; junction bases unmatched: 1. This CDR3 has 14 amino acids. The CDR3 nucleotides read TGTGCCAGCAGCTTCGGACAGGGGAATTCACCCCTCCACTTT. This gives the protein CASSFGQGNSPLHF.

In DNA, the CDR3 is TGCAGTGCTAGCCCCCCCTTCGCGGGGAGGGCCGTTTATGAGCAGTTCTTC. As protein: CSASPPFAGRAVYEQFF. The chain employs TRBV20-1 and TRBJ2-1, with TRBD2 identical over 7 bases. J gave up 8 bases and V 3 bases, and 19 bases lay outside the gene matches. The CDR3 consists of 17 residues. Looked up from germline, CDR1 is DFQATT and CDR2 is SNEGSKA (reference sequence).

This clonotype was counted a few times. The chain carries TRBV20-1 and TRBJ1-2, with a tentative D call TRBD1 (6 bases). CDR1 DFQATT and CDR2 SNEGSKA come from the germline V gene (reference sequence). The CDR3 has 12 amino acids. V dropped 5 bases and J dropped 2 bases, with 9 bases sitting between them. The CDR3 loop reads CSAQQGNYGYTF. In DNA form, the CDR3 reads TGCAGTGCTCAACAGGGAAACTATGGCTACACCTTC.

This clonotype was picked up a small number of times. V is TRBV4-3 and J is TRBJ1-4, with D unclear. The CDR3 runs to 13 residues. Trimming cost V 0 bases and J 7 bases, with 6 bases left between them. Germline V gene lookup returns CDR1 LGHNA and CDR2 YSLEER. CDR3 sequence (DNA): TGCGCCAGCAGCCAAGATGGGGTTGAAAAACTGTTTTTT. As protein: CASSQDGVEKLFF.

This chain connects TRBV29-1 to TRBJ2-1, with 12 bases that match TRBD2. Germline assignment: CDR1 SQVTM and CDR2 ANQGSEA. The V and J ends lost 6 bases and 6 bases, in that order; junction bases with no gene match: 9. The CDR3 consists of 15 residues. CDR3 sequence: CSVEELAGGPNEQFF. CDR3 coding DNA: TGCAGCGTCGAGGAGCTAGCGGGGGGGCCCAATGAGCAGTTCTTC.

This clonotype was counted only a few times. This sequence joins TRBV20-1 and TRBJ1-1; perhaps TRBD1 as D (6 bases). Deletions cut 5 bases from V and 5 bases from J, with 9 bases between. Germline V gene data show CDR1 as DFQATT and CDR2 as SNEGSKA (reference sequence). CDR3 length equals 11 residues. The DNA for the CDR3 is TGCAGTGCTGATGGACAGACTGAAGCTTTCTTT. It encodes CSADGQTEAFF.

This clonotype has more than one count but fewer than ten. The CDR3 region has the DNA TGTGCCAGCAGTGCCGGGTCCTGGCCAGGGAGGGATACGCAGTATTTT. Amino acid sequence: CASSAGSWPGRDTQYF. The gene calls are TRBV6-1 and TRBJ2-3; possibly TRBD2 for D (6 bases). This CDR3 has 16 residues. V was clipped by 4 bases and J by 6 bases, with 20 bases between them. The germline V gene has CDR1 MNHNS and CDR2 SASEGT.

This chain uses TRBV6-2 or TRBV6-3 with TRBJ2-1, with no clear D. CDR1 MNHEY and CDR2 SVGEGT come from the germline V gene. CDR3 size: 15 residues. The germline V and J ends were trimmed by 0 bases and 0 bases, with 6 bases remaining between them. The CDR3 is CASSYSENSYNEQFF. The CDR3 DNA is TGTGCCAGCAGTTACTCGGAGAACTCCTACAATGAGCAGTTCTTC.

This clonotype has at least ten counts. The chain uses TRBV11-2 and TRBJ1-1, with D hard to call. Trimming removed 1 base at V and 5 bases at J, with 14 bases between. Germline V gives CDR1 SGHAT, CDR2 FQNNGV. The CDR3 has 15 amino acids. Written as DNA, the CDR3 is TGTGCCAGCAGCTTAGGATCGGGCTTCGGAACTGAAGCTTTCTTT. The encoded protein is CASSLGSGFGTEAFF.

V gene TRBV20-1 combines with J gene TRBJ1-2, with D maybe TRBD1 (6 bases). The germline V and J ends were trimmed by 6 bases and 4 bases, with 12 bases remaining between them. This CDR3 has 12 residues. Per germline, CDR1 DFQATT and CDR2 SNEGSKA (reference sequence). CDR3 bases: TGCAGTGCAGGGGGGGGTTCCTATGGCTACACCTTC. Encoded protein: CSAGGGSYGYTF.

In the case of this clonotype: A read error may explain this, as a much larger clone is one base away. The J gene is TRBJ1-1, the V gene TRBV27, with D possibly TRBD1 on 5 matching bases. Between the trimmed V and J ends, which lost 1 base and 9 bases, there was a span of 9 bases. This CDR3 is built from 12 residues. Germline V lookup: CDR1 MNHEY, CDR2 SMNVEV (reference sequence). The CDR3 protein is CASSLYGGKAFF. The CDR3 DNA is TGTGCCAGCAGTTTATACGGGGGGAAAGCTTTCTTT.

This clonotype showed up just a few times. CDR3 protein: CASSSTTWTVNQPQHF. CDR3 sequence (DNA): TGTGCCAGCAGTTCAACAACCTGGACGGTCAATCAGCCCCAGCATTTT. This sequence joins TRBV27 and TRBJ1-5; no definite D call. V lost 4 bases and J 3 bases, leaving 16 bases between the germline ends. Germline assignment: CDR1 MNHEY and CDR2 SMNVEV (reference sequence). The CDR3 totals 16 residues.

The V call is TRBV11-2, the J call TRBJ1-5; no definite D call. The CDR3 spans 15 residues. V was cut by 0 bases and J by 0 bases, with 6 bases left in between. Germline lookup yields CDR1 SGHAT and CDR2 FQNNGV. The CDR3 DNA sequence: TGTGCCAGCAGCTTAGAGCCAGGTAGCAATCAGCCCCAGCATTTT. This encodes CASSLEPGSNQPQHF.